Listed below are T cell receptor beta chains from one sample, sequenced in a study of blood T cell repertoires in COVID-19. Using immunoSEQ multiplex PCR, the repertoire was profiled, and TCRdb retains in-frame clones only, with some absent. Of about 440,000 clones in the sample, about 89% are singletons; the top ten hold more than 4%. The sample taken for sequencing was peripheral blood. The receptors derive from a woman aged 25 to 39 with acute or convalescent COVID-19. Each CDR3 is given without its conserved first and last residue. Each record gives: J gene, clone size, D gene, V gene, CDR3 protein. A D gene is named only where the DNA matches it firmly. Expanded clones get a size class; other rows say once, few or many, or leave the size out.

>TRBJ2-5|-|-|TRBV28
ASSLTETQY
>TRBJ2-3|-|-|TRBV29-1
SVGAGSDTQY
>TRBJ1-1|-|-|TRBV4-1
ASSQDWQGTNTEAF
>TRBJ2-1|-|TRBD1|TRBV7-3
ASSLQGDSYNEQF
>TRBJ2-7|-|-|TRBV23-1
ASSQSGGKPYEQY
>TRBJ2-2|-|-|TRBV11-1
ASSPPQLGELF
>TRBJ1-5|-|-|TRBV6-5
ASSYDWNQPQH
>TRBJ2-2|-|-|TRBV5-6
ASSPSTGELF
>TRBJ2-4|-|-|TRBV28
ASIPKGVIAKNIQY
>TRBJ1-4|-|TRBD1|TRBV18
ASSPRGAGGAPLEEKLF
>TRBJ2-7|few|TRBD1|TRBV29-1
SVEVGQSYEQY
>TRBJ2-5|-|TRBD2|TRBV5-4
ASSWGLGGGETQY
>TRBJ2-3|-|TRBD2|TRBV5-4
ASSLAGGGKTDTQY
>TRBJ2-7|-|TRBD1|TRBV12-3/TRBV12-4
ASSLAGGDEQY
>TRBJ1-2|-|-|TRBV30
AWSLDTDYGYT
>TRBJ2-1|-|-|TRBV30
ASAGGNNEQF
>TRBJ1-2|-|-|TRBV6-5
ASSKRRETYGYT